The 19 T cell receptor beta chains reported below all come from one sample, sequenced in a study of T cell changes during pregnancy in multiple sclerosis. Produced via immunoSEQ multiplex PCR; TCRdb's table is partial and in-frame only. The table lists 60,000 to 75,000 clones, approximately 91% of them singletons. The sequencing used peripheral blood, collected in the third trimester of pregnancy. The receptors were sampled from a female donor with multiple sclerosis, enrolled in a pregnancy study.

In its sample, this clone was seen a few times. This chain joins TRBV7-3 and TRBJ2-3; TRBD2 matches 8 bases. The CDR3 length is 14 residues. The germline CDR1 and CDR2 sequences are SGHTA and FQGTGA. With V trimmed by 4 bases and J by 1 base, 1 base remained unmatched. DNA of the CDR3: TGTGCCAGCAGCTCACTAGCGGGCACAGATACGCAGTATTTT. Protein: CASSSLAGTDTQYF.

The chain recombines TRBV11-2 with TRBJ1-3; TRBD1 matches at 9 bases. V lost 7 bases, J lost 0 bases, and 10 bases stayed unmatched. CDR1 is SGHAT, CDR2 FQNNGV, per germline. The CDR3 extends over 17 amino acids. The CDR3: CASTVLKDRGSGNTIYF. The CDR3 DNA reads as TGTGCCAGCACCGTACTTAAGGACAGGGGCTCTGGAAACACCATATATTTT. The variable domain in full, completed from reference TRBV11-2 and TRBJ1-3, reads EAGVAQSPRYKIIEKRQSVAFWCNPISGHATLYWYQQILGQGPKLLIQFQNNGVVDDSQLPKDRFSAERLKGVDSTLKIQPAKLEDSAVYLCASTVLKDRGSGNTIYFGEGSWLTVV.

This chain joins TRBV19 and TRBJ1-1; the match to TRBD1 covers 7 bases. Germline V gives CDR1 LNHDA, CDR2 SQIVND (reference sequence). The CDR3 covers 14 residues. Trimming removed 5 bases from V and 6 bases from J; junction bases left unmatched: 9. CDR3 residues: CASSVQAQGAEAFF. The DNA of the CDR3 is TGTGCCAGTAGTGTTCAGGCCCAGGGGGCTGAAGCTTTCTTT.

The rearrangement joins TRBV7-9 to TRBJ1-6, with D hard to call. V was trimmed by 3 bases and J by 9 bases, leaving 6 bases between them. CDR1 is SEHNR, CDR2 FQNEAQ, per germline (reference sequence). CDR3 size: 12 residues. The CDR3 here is CASSFGGSPLHF. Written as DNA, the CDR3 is TGTGCCAGCAGCTTTGGAGGTTCACCCCTCCACTTT.

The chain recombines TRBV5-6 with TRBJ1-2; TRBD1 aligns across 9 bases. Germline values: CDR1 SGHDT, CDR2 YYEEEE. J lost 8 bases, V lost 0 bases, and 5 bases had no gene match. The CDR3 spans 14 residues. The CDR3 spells CASSLAQGARGYTF. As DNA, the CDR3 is TGTGCCAGCAGCTTGGCACAGGGGGCGCGGGGCTACACCTTC.

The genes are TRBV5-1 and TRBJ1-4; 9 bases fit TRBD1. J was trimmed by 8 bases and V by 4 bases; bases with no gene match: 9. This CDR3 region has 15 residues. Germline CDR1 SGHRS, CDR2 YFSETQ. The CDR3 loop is CASSLTGGFGEKLFF. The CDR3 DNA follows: TGCGCCAGCAGCCTAACAGGGGGCTTTGGGGAAAAACTGTTTTTT.

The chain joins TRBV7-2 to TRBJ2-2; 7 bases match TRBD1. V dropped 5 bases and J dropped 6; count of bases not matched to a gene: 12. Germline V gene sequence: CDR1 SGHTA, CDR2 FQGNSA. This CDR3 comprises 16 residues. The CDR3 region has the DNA TGTGCCAGCAGCCCCTGGACAGGTCGGACAGCCGGGGAGCTGTTTTTT. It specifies CASSPWTGRTAGELFF.

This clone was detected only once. CDR3 residues: CASSLSGGFYTEAFF. The DNA of the CDR3 is TGTGCCAGCAGTTTGAGTGGGGGGTTTTACACTGAAGCTTTCTTT. The V and J genes are TRBV28 and TRBJ1-1; tentatively, D is TRBD1 (5 bases). Trimming stripped 3 bases from V and 3 bases from J, with 14 bases between. In germline, CDR1 is MDHEN, CDR2 SYDVKM. The CDR3 is 15 amino acids.

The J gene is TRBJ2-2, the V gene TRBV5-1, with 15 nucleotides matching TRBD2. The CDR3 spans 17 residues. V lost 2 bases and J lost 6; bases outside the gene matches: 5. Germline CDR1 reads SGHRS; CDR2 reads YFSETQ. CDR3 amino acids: CASSFGLAGGLAGELFF. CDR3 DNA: TGCGCCAGCAGCTTCGGACTAGCGGGGGGGCTCGCCGGGGAGCTGTTTTTT.

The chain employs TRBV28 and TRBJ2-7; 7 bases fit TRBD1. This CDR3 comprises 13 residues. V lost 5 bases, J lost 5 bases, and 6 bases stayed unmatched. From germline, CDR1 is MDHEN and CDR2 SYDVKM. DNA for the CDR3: TGTGCCAGCAGTCAAAGTGACAGGGACGAGCAGTACTTC. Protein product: CASSQSDRDEQYF.

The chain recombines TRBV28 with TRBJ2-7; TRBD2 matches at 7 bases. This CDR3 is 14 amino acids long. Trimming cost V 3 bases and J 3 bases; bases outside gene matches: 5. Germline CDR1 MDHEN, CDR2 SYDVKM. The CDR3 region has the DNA TGTGCCAGCAGTTTGCTCGGGGGGAGCTACGAGCAGTACTTC. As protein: CASSLLGGSYEQYF. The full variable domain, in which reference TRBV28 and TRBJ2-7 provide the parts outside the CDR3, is DVKVTQSSRYLVKRTGEKVFLECVQDMDHENMFWYRQDPGLGLRLIYFSYDVKMKEKGDIPEGYSVSREKKERFSLILESASTNQTSMYLCASSLLGGSYEQYFGPGTRLTVT.

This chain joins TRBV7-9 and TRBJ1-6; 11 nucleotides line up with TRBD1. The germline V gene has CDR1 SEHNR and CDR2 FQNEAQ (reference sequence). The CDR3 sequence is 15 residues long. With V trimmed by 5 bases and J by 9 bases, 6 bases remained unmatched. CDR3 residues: CASSIRDRGTSPLHF. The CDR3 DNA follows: TGTGCCAGCAGCATCCGGGACAGGGGGACTTCACCCCTCCACTTT. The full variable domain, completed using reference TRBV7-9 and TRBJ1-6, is DTGVSQNPRHKITKRGQNVTFRCDPISEHNRLYWYRQTLGQGPEFLTYFQNEAQLEKSRLLSDRFSAERPKGSFSTLEIQRTEQGDSAMYLCASSIRDRGTSPLHFGNGTRLTVT.

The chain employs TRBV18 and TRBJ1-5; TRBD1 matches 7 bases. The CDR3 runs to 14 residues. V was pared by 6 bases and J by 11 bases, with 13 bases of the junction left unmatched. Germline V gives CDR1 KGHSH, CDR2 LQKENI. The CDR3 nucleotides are TGTGCCAGCTCCCGGGACAGCCGATTCGAATCCCAGCATTTT. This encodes CASSRDSRFESQHF.

CDR3 sequence: CASSLLDRSREAFF. CDR3 nucleotide sequence: TGTGCCAGCAGTTTACTAGACAGATCCCGGGAAGCTTTCTTT. The chain uses TRBV28 and TRBJ1-1, with a tentative D call TRBD1 (5 bases). This CDR3 has 14 residues. Trimming removed 2 bases from V and 8 bases from J, with 15 bases in between. Germline CDR1 reads MDHEN; CDR2 reads SYDVKM.

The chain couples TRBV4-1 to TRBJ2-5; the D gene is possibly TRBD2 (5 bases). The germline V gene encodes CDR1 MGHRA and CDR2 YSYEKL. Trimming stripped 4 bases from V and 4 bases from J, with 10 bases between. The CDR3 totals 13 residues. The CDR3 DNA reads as TGCGCCAGCAGCCGGACTTCAGTAGAGACCCAGTACTTC. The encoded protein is CASSRTSVETQYF.

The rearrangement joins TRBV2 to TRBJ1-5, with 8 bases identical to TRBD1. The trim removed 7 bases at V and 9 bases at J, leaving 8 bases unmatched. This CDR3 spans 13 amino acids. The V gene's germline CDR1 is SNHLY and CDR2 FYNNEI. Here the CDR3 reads CASTGQGGPPQHF. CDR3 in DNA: TGTGCCAGCACCGGACAGGGAGGACCGCCCCAGCATTTT.

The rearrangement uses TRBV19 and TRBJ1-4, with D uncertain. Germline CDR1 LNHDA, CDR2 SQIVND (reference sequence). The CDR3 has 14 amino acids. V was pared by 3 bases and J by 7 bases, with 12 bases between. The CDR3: CASSMLHNTEKLFF. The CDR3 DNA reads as TGTGCCAGTAGTATGCTTCATAACACTGAAAAACTGTTTTTT. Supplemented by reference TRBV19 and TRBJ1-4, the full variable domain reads DGGITQSPKYLFRKEGQNVTLSCEQNLNHDAMYWYRQDPGQGLRLIYYSQIVNDFQKGDIAEGYSVSREKKESFPLTVTSAQKNPTAFYLCASSMLHNTEKLFFGSGTQLSVL.

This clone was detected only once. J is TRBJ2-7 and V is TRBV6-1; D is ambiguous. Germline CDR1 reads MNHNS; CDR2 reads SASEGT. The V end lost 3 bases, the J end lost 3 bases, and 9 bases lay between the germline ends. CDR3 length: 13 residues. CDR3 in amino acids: CASSDIQYYEQYF. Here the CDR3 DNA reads TGTGCCAGCAGTGACATACAGTACTACGAGCAGTACTTC.

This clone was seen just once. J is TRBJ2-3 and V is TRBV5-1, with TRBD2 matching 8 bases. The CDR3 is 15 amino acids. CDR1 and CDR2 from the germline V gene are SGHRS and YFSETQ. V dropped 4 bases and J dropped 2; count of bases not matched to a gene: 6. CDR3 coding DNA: TGCGCCAGCAGCATCTATAGCGGGGCCACAGATACGCAGTATTTT. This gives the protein CASSIYSGATDTQYF.